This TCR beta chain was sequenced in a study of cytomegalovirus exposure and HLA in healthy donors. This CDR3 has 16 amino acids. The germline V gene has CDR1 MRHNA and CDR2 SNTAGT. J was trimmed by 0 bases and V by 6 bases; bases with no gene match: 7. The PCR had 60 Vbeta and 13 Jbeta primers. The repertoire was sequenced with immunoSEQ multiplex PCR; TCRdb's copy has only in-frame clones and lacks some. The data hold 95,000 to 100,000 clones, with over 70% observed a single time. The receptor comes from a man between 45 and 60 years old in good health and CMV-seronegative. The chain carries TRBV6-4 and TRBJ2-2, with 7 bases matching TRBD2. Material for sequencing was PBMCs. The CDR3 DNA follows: TGTGCCAGCAGCGTAGAGGGACTAACGAACACCGGGGAGCTGTTTTTT. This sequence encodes CASSVEGLTNTGELFF.